This T cell receptor (beta chain) is drawn from a study of cytomegalovirus exposure and HLA in healthy donors. Whole-study results and caveats: The investigators catalogued 150 to 200 TCR beta chains as cytomegalovirus-associated. Several of the most significant clusters were apparently associated with common viral pathogens in a later analysis.

This CDR3 has 14 amino acids. Trimming pared 7 bases from V and 1 base from J, leaving 12 bases between. Germline loops: CDR1 SNHLY, CDR2 FYNNEI. Both 60 Vbeta primers and 13 Jbeta primers went into the PCR. Using immunoSEQ multiplex PCR, the repertoire was profiled, and TCRdb retains in-frame clones only, with some absent. This table holds more than 150,000 clones, approximately 88% found once. The sample holds a few counts of this clone. What it recognizes is unknown. Sequenced sample: PBMCs. The rearrangement joins TRBV2 to TRBJ2-3; D uncertain. The source of this sequence is a boy aged 5-17 years in good health and CMV-seronegative. CDR3 sequence: CASTDRGRTDTQYF. The CDR3 DNA follows: TGTGCCAGCACGGATAGAGGCCGCACAGATACGCAGTATTTT.